Sequencing of this T cell receptor beta chain was carried out in a study of blood T cell repertoires in COVID-19 (dated by TCRdb to about 2020). Notes on the research overall: For ImmuneRACE Cohort 3, a participant was defined as recovered based on two consecutive negative NP/OP PCR tests, clearance by a healthcare professional, or resolution of symptoms. Samples covering the acute and convalescent phases of COVID-19 were provided by collaborators in the United States, Italy and Spain. The material from the prospective study consisted of cDNA or gDNA derived from T cells, B-cell-depleted T cells, or PBMCs. Subjects who had been exposed to COVID-19, were actively infected with it, or had recovered from it provided the deeply sampled blood TCRbeta repertoires that made up the dataset. The repertoires were released in a freely available public database meant as a resource for research on the immune response to SARS-CoV-2. The samples were drawn from the first 160 participants of the ongoing ImmuneRACE study and from more than 1,000 subjects provided by 6 global collaborators. The sample metadata nearly always contained a de-identified subject ID, COVID-19 status, age in years and sex. Where available, HLA class I and class II types were taken from metadata supplied by the sample provider and were not determined by assay-based typing.

The immunoSEQ Assay, a bias-controlled multiplex PCR, was used to amplify TCRbeta CDR3 regions from genomic DNA. Per the authors' processing: The number of nucleated cells in each sample was estimated from the amplification of reference gene primers within the assay. Sequence reads were collapsed and filtered to measure the absolute abundance of every unique TCRbeta CDR3 rearrangement. For each sample, productive Simpson clonality was calculated as the square root of Simpson's diversity index across productive rearrangements. Held by TCRdb, this immuneACCESS table contains in-frame sequences only and omits some clones. Under half of the omission traces to an unresolved V gene where checked; the cause of the rest is unknown. That table is the source of V, J and clone size, and D and trimming were worked out from the DNA. The sample table contains about 170,000 clones; only one count was recorded for 79% of them. The ten largest clones take up around 19% of the sample.

Details on this clone: It has no known antigen specificity. No qualities accompany the bases; no much larger clone lies one base away.

Enrolling through a virtual design, the prospective study's participants ranged in age from roughly 18 to 90 years and lived across roughly 23 United States geographic areas. Cohort assignment in the prospective study relied on participant-reported clinical history from a screening survey and a study questionnaire. In the prospective study, whole blood, serum and a nasopharyngeal or oropharyngeal swab were collected from each participant by mobile phlebotomists. Over an approximately 2-month period, participants in the prospective study had the option of providing additional blood draws and questionnaires. Before DNA extraction, prospective study blood samples were shipped either frozen or at room temperature. The research as a whole found: The quantity of clinical and demographic metadata differed by source and by participant and was supplied without curation.

From a lookup of the germline V gene, CDR1 and CDR2 are MNHEY and SVGAGI. After removal of 6 bases from V and 4 bases from J, the junction retains 5 bases not matched to a gene. The cysteine opens and the phenylalanine closes a CDR3 of 14 amino acids. This entry keeps only the CDR3 DNA: 42 bases, framed from base 1. This clonotype was sampled from a woman aged 70-85 years in a cohort exposed to, infected with or recovered from COVID-19 (not recorded which). This chain joins TRBV6-5 to TRBJ1-5; the central 8 bases match TRBD1. Sequences were obtained from PBMCs or T cells enriched from blood (not recorded which). The DNA reads as follows: TGTGCCAGCAGCGACAGGGGAGGAAATCAGCCCCAGCATTTT. This codes for CASSDRGGNQPQHF.